This is a list of T cell receptor beta chains from one sample in a study of identical twins. TCRdb re-analysed the 5' RACE reads in MiXCR, keeping a single row per CDR3 protein. The table includes some 250,000 distinct CDR3 sequences, 5.5% to 7.5% detected once. The same data also went into a second study, on T cells expressing NK-cell markers.

Specimen: CD8+ T cells sorted from blood. Receptor source: a woman between 18 and 29 years old in good health. CDR3s include the opening cysteine and the closing phenylalanine or tryptophan. The order of the fields is J gene, V gene, CDR3 protein.

J gene: TRBJ2-1
V gene: TRBV12-3/TRBV12-4
CDR3 protein: CASSRGGNSEQFF

J gene: TRBJ2-7
V gene: TRBV2
CDR3 protein: CASSVAYEQYF

J gene: TRBJ2-2
V gene: TRBV12-3/TRBV12-4
CDR3 protein: CASQGLTGELFF

J gene: TRBJ2-1
V gene: TRBV29-1
CDR3 protein: CSVVGEGASYNEQFF

J gene: TRBJ1-6
V gene: TRBV27
CDR3 protein: CASRGQGYNSPLHF

J gene: TRBJ2-1
V gene: TRBV14
CDR3 protein: CASSQDRWGGEQFF

J gene: TRBJ2-3
V gene: TRBV4-1
CDR3 protein: CASSLGTRGSDTQYF

J gene: TRBJ2-1
V gene: TRBV7-8
CDR3 protein: CASSFPGLVLDNEQFF

J gene: TRBJ1-1
V gene: TRBV7-9
CDR3 protein: CASSLVYTNTEAFF

J gene: TRBJ1-4
V gene: TRBV5-1
CDR3 protein: CASSVEPGQGLPNEKLFF

J gene: TRBJ1-2
V gene: TRBV12-3/TRBV12-4
CDR3 protein: CASSSPSGYTF

J gene: TRBJ2-1
V gene: TRBV20-1
CDR3 protein: CSGSRASRDNEQFF

J gene: TRBJ2-2
V gene: TRBV9
CDR3 protein: CASSVKDPVTGELFF

J gene: TRBJ2-1
V gene: TRBV7-9
CDR3 protein: CASSLSIGAENEQFF

J gene: TRBJ2-5
V gene: TRBV20-1
CDR3 protein: CSAPGGDGGPQETQYF

J gene: TRBJ1-2
V gene: TRBV27
CDR3 protein: CASKNGGGYGYTF

J gene: TRBJ2-6
V gene: TRBV15
CDR3 protein: CATSVGRTGANVLTF

J gene: TRBJ2-5
V gene: TRBV27
CDR3 protein: CASSFQPVAGETQYF

J gene: TRBJ2-1
V gene: TRBV7-9
CDR3 protein: CASSTDSSSYNEQFF

J gene: TRBJ2-7
V gene: TRBV11-2
CDR3 protein: CASSLGPQGNYEQYF

J gene: TRBJ2-2
V gene: TRBV29-1
CDR3 protein: CSVLVGELFF

J gene: TRBJ2-7
V gene: TRBV7-2
CDR3 protein: CASSSRVAIGEQYF